These 17 T cell receptor beta chains originate from one sample sequenced in a study of T cells in Graves' hyperthyroidism and ophthalmopathy. TCR beta CDR3 region amplification was performed from RNA transcripts. The HTBI set primed first-round TCR CDR3 RT-PCR. One entry per CDR3 protein, called by TCRdb with MiXCR from the multiplex PCR reads. The table lists 300,000 to 450,000 distinct CDR3 sequences, about a sixth of them singletons. Material: blood. The receptor source for this set is a woman aged 40 to 50 with Graves' ophthalmopathy.

This clonotype has ten or more counts. V gene TRBV5-1 combines with J gene TRBJ1-1; D not resolved. The CDR3 extends over 13 amino acids. V was clipped by 4 bases and J by 4 bases, with 11 bases between them. Germline V CDR1 and CDR2: SGHRS, YFSETQ. CDR3 DNA: TGCGCCAGCAGCATGACGGGCGTCACTGAAGCTTTCTTT. This gives the protein CASSMTGVTEAFF.

This clonotype was found many times. The V and J genes are TRBV19 and TRBJ1-1; a possible D gene is TRBD1 (6 bases). The CDR3 has 15 residues. The V end was cut by 4 bases, the J end by 0 bases, with 12 bases between. Germline CDR1 LNHDA, CDR2 SQIVND (reference sequence). In DNA form, the CDR3 reads TGTGCCAGTAGTAGTCCTCGGGGGCTGAACACTGAAGCTTTCTTT. This gives the protein CASSSPRGLNTEAFF.

This sequence joins TRBV19 and TRBJ2-2; no clear D. Per the germline V gene, CDR1 is LNHDA and CDR2 is SQIVND (reference sequence). CDR3 size: 11 residues. V was trimmed by 10 bases and J by 6 bases, leaving 9 bases between them. CDR3 DNA sequence: TGTGCCACTCAGGTGGCCGGGGAGCTGTTTTTT. Its translation: CATQVAGELFF.

This clonotype was observed at least ten times. The rearrangement links TRBV3-1 to TRBJ1-1; tentative D call: TRBD1 (6 bases). The CDR3 sequence is 16 residues long. V dropped 4 bases and J dropped 1 base, with 16 bases sitting between them. The germline V gene encodes CDR1 LGHDT and CDR2 YNNKEL (reference sequence). The CDR3: CASSPQGPPQNTEAFF. CDR3 coding DNA: TGTGCCAGCAGCCCACAGGGCCCACCACAGAACACTGAAGCTTTCTTT.

This clonotype was seen many times. The J gene is TRBJ2-3, the V gene TRBV24-1, with 9 bases fitting TRBD1. Germline CDR1 is KGHDR and CDR2 is SFDVKD. This CDR3 has 15 residues. Trimming took 5 bases from V and 4 from J; bases not matched to a gene: 6. The CDR3 nucleotides are TGTGCCACCAGTGGAGGGACAGGGATTTCAGATACGCAGTATTTT. This translates into CATSGGTGISDTQYF.

This clonotype appeared many times. V is TRBV6-2 or TRBV6-3 and J is TRBJ2-7, with TRBD2 matching over 9 bases. The V segment lost 0 bases and the J segment 2 bases; nucleotides outside the gene matches: 5. There are 16 residues in the CDR3. Germline V gives CDR1 MNHEY, CDR2 SVGEGT. CDR3 sequence reads: CASSYSRLAAAYEQYF. Here the CDR3 DNA reads TGTGCCAGCAGTTACTCCCGACTAGCGGCGGCCTACGAGCAGTACTTC.

This CDR3 reads CASSVRSGVSYEQYF. DNA of the CDR3: TGTGCCAGCAGCGTACGGAGCGGGGTTTCCTACGAGCAGTACTTC. This chain uses TRBV9 with TRBJ2-7; 7 positions match TRBD2. Trimming took 1 base from V and 1 from J; bases not matched to a gene: 5. The CDR3 is 15 amino acids. CDR1 and CDR2 from the germline V gene are SGDLS and YYNGEE. The full variable domain, in which reference TRBV9 and TRBJ2-7 provide the parts outside the CDR3, is DSGVTQTPKHLITATGQRVTLRCSPRSGDLSVYWYQQSLDQGLQFLIQYYNGEERAKGNILERFSAQQFPDLHSELNLSSLELGDSALYFCASSVRSGVSYEQYFGPGTRLTVT.

The table lists this clonotype with a few counts. The chain links TRBV18 to TRBJ1-2; maybe TRBD1 (6 bases). V lost 3 bases to trimming and J lost 4 bases, with 18 bases between them. CDR1 is KGHSH, CDR2 LQKENI, per germline. CDR3 length: 16 residues. Written as DNA, the CDR3 is TGTGCCAGCTCACCGCCCCTCGGACAGTCTCTCTATGGCTACACCTTC. Translating it yields CASSPPLGQSLYGYTF.

This rearrangement joins TRBV30 to TRBJ2-2; 9 nucleotides line up with TRBD1. Trimming at V came to 0 bases and at J to 5 bases, leaving 4 bases not matched to a gene. Germline CDR1 reads GTSNPN; CDR2 reads SVGIG (reference sequence). The CDR3 totals 15 residues. The CDR3 region has the DNA TGTGCCTGGAGTGTACAGGGGGCTCGGACCGGGGAGCTGTTTTTT. Translation gives CAWSVQGARTGELFF.

Many counts were recorded for this clonotype. Mismatch with germline at one junction end may stem from a read error. The V call is TRBV5-1, the J call TRBJ1-1, with D uncertain. This CDR3 is built from 13 residues. CDR1 is SGHRS, CDR2 YFSETQ, per germline. For the CDR3, the DNA is TGTGCCAGTAGTTCTGCCTTGAACACTGAAGCTTTCTTT. Amino acid sequence: CASSSALNTEAFF. Using reference TRBV5-1 and TRBJ1-1 for the parts outside the CDR3, the full variable domain is KAGVTQTPRYLIKTRGQQVTLSCSPISGHRSVSWYQQTPGQGLQFLFEYFSETQRNKGNFPGRFSGRQFSNSRSEMNVSTLELGDSALYLCASSSALNTEAFFGQGTRLTVV.

This clonotype was counted many times. CDR3 in DNA: TGTGCCAGCAGCTGGAATAGCGGGAGCGGGTACGAGCAGTACTTC. Its translation: CASSWNSGSGYEQYF. The V gene is TRBV7-6, the J gene TRBJ2-7; 9 nucleotides match TRBD2. Germline CDR1 SGHVS, CDR2 FNYEAQ. Trimming cost V 4 bases and J 4 bases; bases outside gene matches: 8. The CDR3 totals 15 residues.

This clonotype came up a few times. This chain joins TRBV28 and TRBJ1-2; TRBD1 matches 7 bases. In germline, CDR1 is MDHEN, CDR2 SYDVKM. CDR3 length: 14 amino acids. V trimming: 7 bases; J trimming: 3 bases; junction bases outside the gene matches: 8. Written as DNA, the CDR3 is TGTGCCAGCAACACCGGGACAGCGGACTATGGCTACACCTTC. This sequence encodes CASNTGTADYGYTF.

This chain links TRBV27 with TRBJ2-2; possible D gene TRBD1, 5 bases. The CDR3 spans 15 residues. Germline CDR1 MNHEY, CDR2 SMNVEV (reference sequence). Trimming took off 6 bases at V and 4 bases at J, with 15 bases between the two ends. In DNA, the CDR3 is TGTGCCAGCAGGACATGGGGCCAAGGCACCGGGGAGCTGTTTTTT. Its protein is CASRTWGQGTGELFF.

This clonotype appeared many times. The chain recombines TRBV30 with TRBJ2-7, with 9 positions matching TRBD1. In germline, CDR1 is GTSNPN, CDR2 SVGIG (reference sequence). The CDR3 sequence is 15 residues long. V gave up 7 bases and J gave up 5 bases; unmatched junction bases: 15. The CDR3 loop is CALISPGQGMDEQYF. The CDR3 nucleotides are TGTGCCTTAATTTCACCGGGACAGGGAATGGACGAGCAGTACTTC.

As for this clonotype: A much bigger clone sits one base away, suggesting this may be a read error. This chain joins TRBV14 and TRBJ2-2, with D maybe TRBD2 (6 bases). There are 20 residues in the CDR3. The germline gives CDR1 SGHDN, CDR2 FVKESK. V lost 4 bases and J lost 0, with 24 bases in between. The CDR3 here is CASSLRIGSLKFANTGELFF. For the CDR3, the DNA is TGTGCCAGCAGCCTAAGGATCGGGAGCCTTAAGTTCGCGAACACCGGGGAGCTGTTTTTT.

This sequence joins TRBV9 and TRBJ2-2; 10 bases agree with TRBD2. The CDR3 is made up of 16 amino acids. Germline values: CDR1 SGDLS, CDR2 YYNGEE. Trimming cost V 4 bases and J 3 bases; bases outside gene matches: 6. CDR3 amino acids: CASSTAGGLYTGELFF. The CDR3 nucleotides are TGTGCCAGCAGCACAGCGGGAGGGTTGTACACCGGGGAGCTGTTTTTT.

This clonotype was counted between two and nine times. This chain joins TRBV6-5 and TRBJ1-2; no definite D call. V was cut by 2 bases and J by 4 bases, with 8 bases left in between. CDR3 length equals 13 residues. Germline V CDR1 and CDR2: MNHEY, SVGAGI. The CDR3 protein is CASSYRAVYGYTF. CDR3 in DNA: TGTGCCAGCAGTTACCGGGCAGTCTATGGCTACACCTTC.